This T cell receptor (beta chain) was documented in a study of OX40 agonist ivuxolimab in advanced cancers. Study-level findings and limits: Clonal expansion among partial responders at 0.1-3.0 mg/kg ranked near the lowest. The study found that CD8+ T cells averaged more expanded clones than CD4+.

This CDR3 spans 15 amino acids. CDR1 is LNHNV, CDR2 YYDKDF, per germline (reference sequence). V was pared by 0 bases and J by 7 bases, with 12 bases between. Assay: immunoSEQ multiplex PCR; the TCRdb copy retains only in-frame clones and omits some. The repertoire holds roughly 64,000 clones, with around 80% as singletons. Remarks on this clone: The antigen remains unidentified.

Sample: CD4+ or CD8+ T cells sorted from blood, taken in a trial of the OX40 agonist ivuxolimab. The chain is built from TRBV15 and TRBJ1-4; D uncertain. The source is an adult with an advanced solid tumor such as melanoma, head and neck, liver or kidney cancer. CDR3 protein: CATSREDRGGEKLFF. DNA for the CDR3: TGTGCCACCAGCAGAGAGGACCGAGGTGGTGAAAAACTGTTTTTT.